A selection of T cell receptor beta chains follows, all from one sample in a study of T cell repertoires in cytomegalovirus infection. Using its own MiXCR run on the reads, TCRdb lists one record per CDR3 protein. The data show a few hundred thousand distinct CDR3 sequences, about 42% seen once. The antigens these receptors bind are not known. The sequencing here drew on cultured PBMCs, taken from culture after CMV antigen stimulation. These receptor sequences come from a human donor in good health (CMV status not recorded). Some clones in this sample may be carry-over from other donors' samples. The CDR3 runs from the conserved cysteine through the conserved F or W. Each record gives: V gene, J gene, D gene, CDR3 protein. A D gene is named only where the DNA matches it firmly.

TRBV7-8,TRBJ2-1,NA,CASSLVRGKMSSYNEQFF
TRBV11-2,TRBJ2-7,NA,CASSRGRATKEYEQYF
TRBV5-6,TRBJ1-5,NA,CASSYQGSEGNQPQHF
TRBV12-3/TRBV12-4,TRBJ2-3,NA,CASSRGLRGSTDTQYF
TRBV12-3/TRBV12-4,TRBJ2-5,NA,CASSPKRPQETQYF
TRBV2,TRBJ2-7,TRBD2,CASSDIPAGEQYF
TRBV6-1,TRBJ2-2,TRBD2,CASETSGRQRGTGELFF
TRBV6-6,TRBJ2-7,TRBD1,CASRRDREGEQYF
TRBV11-3,TRBJ2-3,NA,CASSMQGPDTQYF
TRBV7-2,TRBJ2-7,NA,CASSPPPGNEQYF
TRBV7-8,TRBJ2-5,NA,CASSLTGYLRGPRETQYF
TRBV27,TRBJ2-1,TRBD2,CASSLSGEGYNEQFF
TRBV12-3/TRBV12-4,TRBJ2-5,TRBD2,CASSPAGGPRETQYF
TRBV11-3,TRBJ2-2,NA,CASSLDHPGMNGELFF
TRBV7-8,TRBJ2-1,TRBD1,CASRDRDYNEQFF
TRBV20-1,TRBJ1-5,NA,CSVPLDNNNQPQHF
TRBV19,TRBJ1-5,NA,CASSITREPQHF
TRBV7-9,TRBJ2-5,NA,CASSNRPGGQTQYF
TRBV5-8,TRBJ2-2,NA,CASSRGSTNTGELFF
TRBV20-1,TRBJ2-3,NA,CSGGASTDTQYF
TRBV7-2,TRBJ1-3,NA,CASGSGGNTIYF
TRBV7-6,TRBJ2-7,TRBD1,CASSPGGQGSYEQYF
TRBV19,TRBJ1-1,NA,CASRTAPNTEAFF
TRBV7-2,TRBJ2-2,NA,CASSLGPGLNTGELFF
TRBV18,TRBJ2-3,TRBD2,CASSPSVVAGLDTQYF
TRBV7-2,TRBJ2-4,NA,CASSPALAKNIQYF
TRBV7-2,TRBJ1-1,NA,CASSFDPPAWGTEAFF
TRBV5-1,TRBJ2-6,NA,CASSLERDSGANVLTF
TRBV12-3/TRBV12-4,TRBJ1-5,NA,CASSLELMGDPRASFRNQPQHF
TRBV19,TRBJ2-1,NA,CASSRVGNEQFF
TRBV27,TRBJ2-7,TRBD1,CASPDRGYEQYF
TRBV5-8,TRBJ1-2,NA,CASSLEPSAGNYGYTF
TRBV7-9,TRBJ2-1,NA,CASSLYSGGGNEQFF
TRBV10-3,TRBJ1-6,TRBD1,CATRDRGNSPLHF
TRBV12-3/TRBV12-4,TRBJ2-3,NA,CASSGPGPKQDTQYF
TRBV5-8,TRBJ1-1,NA,CASPPPGLGAFF
TRBV18,TRBJ1-3,NA,CASSPRAHSGNTIYF
TRBV29-1,TRBJ1-1,NA,CSVEFTMNTEAFF
TRBV7-2,TRBJ1-1,TRBD1,CASSPDRGRFHSSAEAFF